This T cell receptor beta chain was documented in a study of cytomegalovirus exposure and HLA in healthy donors. Looked up from germline, CDR1 is MDHEN and CDR2 is SYDVKM. Trimming took 6 bases from V and 5 from J; bases not matched to a gene: 11. This CDR3 is 16 amino acids long. The study ran its PCR with 60 Vbeta and 13 Jbeta primers. Method: immunoSEQ multiplex PCR; TCRdb's copy keeps in-frame clones and lacks some. This repertoire shows some 250,000 clones, more than 75% found once; its top ten account for 4.5% to 6%. The receptor was derived from a woman aged 40 to 50 in good health and CMV-seropositive. The J gene is TRBJ2-5, the V gene TRBV28; 11 bases map to TRBD2. The sample taken for sequencing was PBMCs. CDR3 in amino acids: CASRPIAGGSGETQYF. CDR3 DNA sequence: TGTGCCAGCAGACCGATAGCGGGAGGGTCAGGTGAGACCCAGTACTTC.